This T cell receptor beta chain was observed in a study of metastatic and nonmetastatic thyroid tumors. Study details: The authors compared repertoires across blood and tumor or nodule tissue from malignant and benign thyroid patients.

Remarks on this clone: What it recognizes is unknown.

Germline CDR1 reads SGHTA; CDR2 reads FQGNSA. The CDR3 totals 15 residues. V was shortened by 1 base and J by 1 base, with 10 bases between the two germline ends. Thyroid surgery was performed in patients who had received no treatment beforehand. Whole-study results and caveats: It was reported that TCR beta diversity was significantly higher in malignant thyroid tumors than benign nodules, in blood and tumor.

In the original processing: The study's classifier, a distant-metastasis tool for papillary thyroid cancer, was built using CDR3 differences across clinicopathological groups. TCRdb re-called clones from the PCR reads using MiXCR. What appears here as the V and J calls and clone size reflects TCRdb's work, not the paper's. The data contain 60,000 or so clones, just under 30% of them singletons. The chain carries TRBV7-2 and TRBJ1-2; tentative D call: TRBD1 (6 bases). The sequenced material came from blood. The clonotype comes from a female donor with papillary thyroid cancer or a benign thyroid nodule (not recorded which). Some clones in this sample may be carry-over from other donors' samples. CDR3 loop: CASSLVGGHNYGYTF. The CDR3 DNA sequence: TGTGCCAGCAGCTTAGTCGGGGGCCATAACTATGGCTACACCTTC. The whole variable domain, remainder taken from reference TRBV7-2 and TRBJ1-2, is GAGVSQSPSNKVTEKGKDVELRCDPISGHTALYWYRQSLGQGLEFLIYFQGNSAPDKSGLPSDRFSAERTGGSVSTLTIQRTQQEDSAVYLCASSLVGGHNYGYTFGSGTRLTVV.